The 11 T cell receptor beta chains below all came from one sample that was sequenced in a study of post-analysis software for immune sequencing data. Whole-study findings and limits: Four or five TRBV segments, including TRBV5-6, TRBV5-1 and TRBV20-1, were more frequent in patients than controls.

No antigen has been identified for these receptors. Unique molecular identifiers were built into the TCR beta cDNA libraries. TCRdb used MiXCR to reprocess the PCR reads, holding one entry per CDR3 protein. Counted here are fewer than 850,000 distinct CDR3 sequences, about 43% occurring once; the ten biggest clones make up over 4.5%. The sample consisted of blood. These receptors were obtained from a girl aged 10-17 years with multiple sclerosis.

The V and J genes are TRBV6-2 or TRBV6-3 and TRBJ2-7; 10 bases agree with TRBD2. This CDR3 comprises 16 residues. V dropped 0 bases and J dropped 2; count of bases not matched to a gene: 4. Germline V CDR1 and CDR2: MNHEY, SVGEGT. The CDR3, as DNA: TGTGCCAGCAGTTACTCCCTAGCGGGAGATGCCTACGAGCAGTACTTC. Residues: CASSYSLAGDAYEQYF.

The rearrangement links TRBV6-1 to TRBJ1-2; D perhaps matches TRBD1 (5 bases). Looked up from germline, CDR1 is MNHNS and CDR2 is SASEGT. Trimming cost V 1 base and J 8 bases, with 11 bases left between them. CDR3 size: 13 residues. CDR3: CASSEGRGRGYTF. The CDR3, as DNA: TGTGCCAGCAGTGAAGGAAGGGGTCGGGGCTACACCTTC.

This clonotype was counted many times. The V gene is TRBV29-1, the J gene TRBJ2-5, with TRBD2 matching over 9 bases. The junction had 2 bases not matched to a gene; V was cut back by 1 base and J by 2 bases. Germline V gives CDR1 SQVTM, CDR2 ANQGSEA. The CDR3 is 14 amino acids. The CDR3 DNA sequence: TGCAGCGTTGAAGGCGGGGGGGGGCAAGAGACCCAGTACTTC. Its protein product is CSVEGGGGQETQYF. The complete variable domain, with remaining parts taken from reference TRBV29-1 and TRBJ2-5, reads SAVISQKPSRDICQRGTSLTIQCQVDSQVTMMFWYRQQPGQSLTLIATANQGSEATYESGFVIDKFPISRPNLTFSTLTVSNMSPEDSSIYLCSVEGGGGQETQYFGPGTRLLVL.

This chain joins TRBV6-2 or TRBV6-3 and TRBJ1-2; possible D gene TRBD1, 5 bases. Trimming pared 6 bases from V and 0 bases from J, leaving 11 bases between. The CDR3 spans 14 residues. Germline values: CDR1 MNHEY, CDR2 SVGEGT. The CDR3 spells CASRGTAPNYGYTF. Written as DNA, the CDR3 is TGTGCCAGCAGGGGGACGGCCCCTAACTATGGCTACACCTTC.

The chain recombines TRBV10-3 with TRBJ2-7; D may be TRBD1 or TRBD2 (5 bases each). The CDR3 runs 12 residues. V was shortened by 11 bases and J by 2 bases, with 13 bases between the two germline ends. Germline assignment: CDR1 ENHRY and CDR2 SYGVKD. DNA of the CDR3: TGTGCCTCCCGGGACCGCACCTACGAGCAGTACTTC. Protein: CASRDRTYEQYF.

The chain recombines TRBV20-1 with TRBJ2-5; tentatively, D is TRBD1 or TRBD2 (5 bases each). The end of the DNA aligns better with TRBJ2-7, so the J call may be wrong. From germline, CDR1 is DFQATT and CDR2 SNEGSKA (reference sequence). The length of the CDR3 is 15 residues. DNA for the CDR3: TGCAGTGCCGCCGTCCCCGGGACGGGTTTCTACGAGCAGTACTTC. Protein: CSAAVPGTGFYEQYF.

This clonotype turned up a few times. This chain joins TRBV4-2 and TRBJ1-5; D not resolved. The length of the CDR3 is 15 residues. The V gene lost 1 base and the J gene lost 7 bases, with 14 bases spanning the gap. Germline assignment: CDR1 LGHNA and CDR2 YNFKEQ. DNA for the CDR3: TGTGCCAGCAGCCAAGGGCCCGGTTCGGGACAGCCCCAGCATTTT. It codes for CASSQGPGSGQPQHF.

Concerning this clonotype itself: A read error may account for a junction end that differs from germline. The chain carries TRBV7-9 and TRBJ2-1; D unresolved. Germline V lookup: CDR1 SEHNR, CDR2 FQNEAQ (reference sequence). CDR3 length: 17 amino acids. The CDR3 protein is CANSPELTIRLYNEQFF. The CDR3 coding sequence is TGTGCCAACAGCCCCGAACTAACTATCCGCCTCTACAATGAGCAGTTCTTC.

This clonotype was found a few times. The V and J genes are TRBV20-1 and TRBJ2-7; TRBD1 matches 7 bases. The J call may be in error: the DNA end matches TRBJ2-4 better. CDR1 is DFQATT and CDR2 is SNEGSKA in the germline V gene (reference sequence). This CDR3 has 14 amino acids. Here the CDR3 DNA reads TGCAGTGCTAGAGACCCAGACAGGGTAAACATTCAGTACTTC. It codes for CSARDPDRVNIQYF.

V gene TRBV15 combines with J gene TRBJ2-5, with D tentatively TRBD1 (6 bases). The DNA end favors TRBJ2-7, so the J call may be wrong. Germline CDR1 LNHNV, CDR2 YYDKDF (reference sequence). The CDR3 has 15 residues. This CDR3 reads CATSRAYLGTNEQYF. CDR3 bases: TGTGCCACCAGCAGAGCTTACCTCGGGACAAACGAGCAGTACTTC.

This clonotype was picked up a small number of times. This chain links TRBV11-3 with TRBJ2-7, with a weak D call TRBD2 (5 bases). Germline CDR1 and CDR2: SGHNT and YENEEA. The V end was cut by 4 bases, the J end by 0 bases, with 19 bases between. There are 17 residues in the CDR3. CDR3 sequence: CASSSRRGRRSSYEQYF. The CDR3 nucleotides read TGTGCCAGCAGCTCCCGCCGAGGGAGAAGGAGCTCCTACGAGCAGTACTTC.